The TCR beta chain described here comes from a study of blood T cells in healthy people across ages. PCR was performed a second time for roughly 7 to 11 cycles using a sample-barcoded 5' primer and a J-beta primer mix. Via MiXCR, TCRdb re-called the 5' RACE reads, giving one row per CDR3 protein. Of fewer than 1.5 million distinct CDR3 sequences listed, approximately 38% are singletons. Drawn from each donor were roughly 10 milliliters of peripheral blood. The CDR3 is made up of 13 amino acids. Trimming took 3 bases from V and 8 from J; bases not matched to a gene: 1. Germline loops: CDR1 KGHSH, CDR2 LQKENI.

The sequenced sample consisted of blood. This chain joins TRBV18 and TRBJ2-1, with 10 bases matching TRBD1. This clonotype originated in a woman between 18 and 29 years old in good health. As DNA, the CDR3 is TGTGCCAGCTCACCGACAGGGGGCCATGAGCAGTTCTTC. As protein: CASSPTGGHEQFF.